The 31 T cell receptor beta chains below come from one sample, sequenced in a study of blood T cell repertoires in COVID-19. Assay used: immunoSEQ multiplex PCR; TCRdb lists only in-frame clones, some missing. The sample holds 200,000 to 250,000 clones; over 80% are singletons and the top ten take roughly 6.2%. What was sequenced was PBMCs or T cells enriched from blood (not recorded which). The receptor source for this set is a woman in her forties who had recovered from COVID-19.

This clone was detected only once. This sequence joins TRBV28 and TRBJ1-4, with a tentative D call TRBD1 (6 bases). This CDR3 has 13 amino acids. Germline loops: CDR1 MDHEN, CDR2 SYDVKM. Trimming took off 7 bases at V and 11 bases at J, with 17 bases between the two ends. CDR3 coding DNA: TGTGCCAGCACCAACGCAGGGGCGAGGAAACTGTTTTTT. Its translation: CASTNAGARKLFF.

The chain carries TRBV21-1 and TRBJ1-6. TRBV21-1 represents a pseudogene. This CDR3 region has 14 residues. The CDR3 region is CASSNPTSNSPLHF. CDR3 DNA: TGTGCCAGCAGCAATCCTACTTCAAATTCACCCCTCCACTTT.

This clone appeared a few times. The chain couples TRBV5-1 to TRBJ2-3; 10 bases fit TRBD2. V lost 5 bases, J lost 3 bases, and 6 bases stayed unmatched. CDR1 is SGHRS and CDR2 is YFSETQ in the germline V gene. The CDR3 loop spans 15 amino acids. CDR3 residues: CASREREGLTDTQYF. CDR3 nucleotide sequence: TGCGCCAGCAGGGAGCGGGAGGGCCTAACAGATACGCAGTATTTT.

The chain uses TRBV29-1 and TRBJ2-3, with TRBD2 matching 7 bases. This CDR3 is built from 13 residues. V was pared by 6 bases and J by 7 bases, with 10 bases of the junction left unmatched. CDR1 is SQVTM, CDR2 ANQGSEA, per germline. Here the CDR3 DNA reads TGCAGCGTCGTGTTGGGCGGGAGAAATACGCAGTATTTT. This encodes CSVVLGGRNTQYF.

The V and J genes are TRBV5-4 and TRBJ1-1; the D gene is possibly TRBD1 (5 bases). CDR1 and CDR2 (germline): SGHNT, YYREEE (reference sequence). This CDR3 region has 15 residues. V was shortened by 0 bases and J by 5 bases, with 14 bases between the two germline ends. CDR3 region: CASSLVVGLVTEAFF. The CDR3 DNA sequence: TGTGCCAGCAGCTTGGTTGTGGGGCTGGTGACTGAAGCTTTCTTT.

This clone was picked up many times. This chain connects TRBV7-9 to TRBJ2-7; 7 bases align to TRBD2. Germline V gene sequence: CDR1 SEHNR, CDR2 FQNEAQ (reference sequence). This CDR3 contains 16 residues. V lost 3 bases and J lost 5; bases outside the gene matches: 13. CDR3 sequence reads: CASSLPPPGRANEQYV. The CDR3 nucleotides are TGTGCCAGCAGCTTGCCTCCCCCGGGGAGGGCCAACGAGCAGTACGTC.

In this sample, this clone turned up once. The chain carries TRBV15 and TRBJ1-3; the D is unclear. Germline V gene sequence: CDR1 LNHNV, CDR2 YYDKDF (reference sequence). The CDR3 has 14 residues. The V end lost 0 bases, the J end lost 2 bases, and 5 bases lay between the germline ends. CDR3 protein: CATSRDLAGNTIYF. The CDR3 DNA sequence: TGTGCCACCAGCAGAGATCTAGCTGGAAACACCATATATTTT.

The V call is TRBV25-1, the J call TRBJ2-2; 9 bases agree with TRBD2. Germline V gives CDR1 MGHDK, CDR2 SYGVNS. The trim removed 1 base at V and 3 bases at J, leaving 3 bases unmatched. The CDR3 consists of 16 residues. The CDR3 nucleotides read TGTGCCAGCAGTGAATTAAGCGGGAGGTACACCGGGGAGCTGTTTTTT. This codes for CASSELSGRYTGELFF.

The chain couples TRBV3-1 (or the pseudogene TRBV3-2) to TRBJ1-6; TRBD1 matches 7 bases. With V trimmed by 4 bases and J by 10 bases, 7 bases remained unmatched. CDR1 and CDR2 (germline): LGHDT, YNNKEL (reference sequence). The CDR3 covers 14 residues. The CDR3 protein is CASSLSQGDSPLHF. The CDR3 nucleotides read TGTGCCAGCAGCCTAAGTCAGGGGGACTCACCCCTCCACTTT.

This rearrangement joins TRBV5-1 to TRBJ1-4; no clear D gene. V was trimmed by 4 bases and J by 8 bases, leaving 24 bases between them. The CDR3 extends over 17 amino acids. Germline CDR1 is SGHRS and CDR2 is YFSETQ. The CDR3 is CASSRQPPGGGEEKLFF. The CDR3 coding sequence is TGCGCCAGCAGCCGCCAACCCCCCGGAGGAGGAGAAGAAAAACTGTTTTTT.

CDR3 DNA: TGTGCCAGCAGCTTATATAGGAGCTCTGGAAACACCATATATTTT. Encoded protein: CASSLYRSSGNTIYF. This sequence joins TRBV7-9 and TRBJ1-3; D call uncertain. Germline assignment: CDR1 SEHNR and CDR2 FQNEAQ (reference sequence). Trimming stripped 2 bases from V and 0 bases from J, with 8 bases between. CDR3 length: 15 amino acids.

The rearrangement joins TRBV7-2 to TRBJ1-3; a possible D gene is TRBD1 (6 bases). Per the germline V gene, CDR1 is SGHTA and CDR2 is FQGNSA. Trimming removed 1 base from V and 4 bases from J, with 14 bases in between. This CDR3 region has 16 residues. The CDR3 reads CASSLDRTGSGNTIYF. The CDR3 DNA sequence: TGTGCCAGCAGCTTAGATCGAACAGGGTCCGGAAACACCATATATTTT.

V and J are TRBV7-6 and TRBJ2-5, with 11 bases matching TRBD2. The CDR3 spans 18 residues. Germline assignment: CDR1 SGHVS and CDR2 FNYEAQ. The J segment lost 0 bases and the V segment lost 6 bases, leaving 12 bases of the junction unmatched. The DNA of the CDR3 is TGTGCCAGCAGTTTGCTAGCGGGAGGACCGGGACACCAAGAGACCCAGTACTTC. Encoded protein: CASSLLAGGPGHQETQYF. Full variable domain (rest looked up from reference TRBV7-6 and TRBJ2-5): GAGVSQSPRYKVTKRGQDVALRCDPISGHVSLYWYRQALGQGPEFLTYFNYEAQQDKSGLPNDRFSAERPEGSISTLTIQRTEQRDSAMYRCASSLLAGGPGHQETQYFGPGTRLLVL.

The CDR3 is CASSPQASYGYTF. CDR3 DNA: TGTGCCAGCAGTCCACAGGCTTCATATGGCTACACCTTC. The J gene is TRBJ1-2, the V gene TRBV6-5, with D perhaps matching TRBD1 (5 bases). The CDR3 consists of 13 residues. V was cut by 5 bases and J by 5 bases, with 12 bases left in between. Germline CDR1 reads MNHEY; CDR2 reads SVGAGI.

This clone was seen more than once but under ten times. The chain couples TRBV7-2 to TRBJ2-7; 7 bases align to TRBD2. CDR3 length equals 15 residues. J lost 5 bases, V lost 1 base, and 8 bases had no gene match. Germline V gives CDR1 SGHTA, CDR2 FQGNSA. DNA for the CDR3: TGTGCCAGCAGCTTAGGGGAGCGGGAAGTCCACGAGCAGTACGTC. Amino acid sequence: CASSLGEREVHEQYV.

The sample holds one count of this clone. This chain links TRBV5-1 with TRBJ2-1; no clear D. The germline V gene has CDR1 SGHRS and CDR2 YFSETQ. CDR3 size: 16 residues. Trimming shortened V by 0 bases and J by 0 bases, and 10 bases separated the two germline ends. CDR3 region: CASSLAPSPSYNEQFF. Written as DNA, the CDR3 is TGCGCCAGCAGCTTGGCTCCGAGTCCCTCCTACAATGAGCAGTTCTTC.

This clone came up a few times. The chain joins TRBV7-9 to TRBJ2-2, with D perhaps matching TRBD2 (5 bases). The CDR3 contains 13 residues. Germline loops: CDR1 SEHNR, CDR2 FQNEAQ (reference sequence). The CDR3, as DNA: TGTGCTGCGAGGGCCTGGGCCACCGGGGAGCTGTTTTTT. It encodes CAARAWATGELFF. Full variable domain (rest looked up from reference TRBV7-9 and TRBJ2-2): DTGVSQNPRHKITKRGQNVTFRCDPISEHNRLYWYRQTLGQGPEFLTYFQNEAQLEKSRLLSDRFSAERPKGSFSTLEIQRTEQGDSAMYLCAARAWATGELFFGEGSRLTVL.

This chain links TRBV6-4 with TRBJ1-5, with 9 bases matching TRBD1. The length of the CDR3 is 16 residues. Germline CDR1 MRHNA, CDR2 SNTAGT. The trim removed 3 bases at V and 5 bases at J, leaving 8 bases unmatched. The CDR3 nucleotides read TGTGCCAGCAGTGAGACACAGGGGGCGCCGGATCAGCCCCAGCATTTT. Translated: CASSETQGAPDQPQHF.

The chain uses TRBV4-1 and TRBJ2-2, with unresolved D. Trimming removed 2 bases from V and 6 bases from J, with 13 bases in between. CDR3 length equals 15 residues. Germline assignment: CDR1 MGHRA and CDR2 YSYEKL. This CDR3 is CASSQTFQAAGELFF. CDR3 DNA sequence: TGCGCCAGCAGCCAAACATTCCAGGCTGCCGGGGAGCTGTTTTTT.

The chain couples TRBV9 to TRBJ1-2; 7 bases map to TRBD1. The CDR3 totals 13 residues. The V segment lost 4 bases and the J segment 8 bases; nucleotides outside the gene matches: 8. The V gene's germline CDR1 is SGDLS and CDR2 YYNGEE. CDR3 loop: CASSMRQGRGYTF. CDR3 DNA sequence: TGTGCCAGCAGCATGAGACAGGGCAGGGGCTACACCTTC.

The genes are TRBV13 and TRBJ2-7; 7 bases agree with TRBD2. The CDR3 is 16 amino acids. Germline V gene lookup returns CDR1 PRHDT and CDR2 FYEKMQ (reference sequence). After removal of 3 bases from V and 0 bases from J, the junction contained 8 bases not matched to a gene. The CDR3 DNA reads as TGTGCCAGCAGCTTGATTCCTAGCGGAACCTCCTACGAGCAGTACTTC. Its translation is CASSLIPSGTSYEQYF. The full variable domain, with the rest looked up from reference TRBV13 and TRBJ2-7, is AAGVIQSPRHLIKEKRETATLKCYPIPRHDTVYWYQQGPGQDPQFLISFYEKMQSDKGSIPDRFSAQQFSDYHSELNMSSLELGDSALYFCASSLIPSGTSYEQYFGPGTRLTVT.

V usage is TRBV29-1 and J usage is TRBJ1-4; TRBD1 matches at 7 bases. This CDR3 is built from 11 residues. The V segment lost 3 bases and the J segment 10 bases; nucleotides outside the gene matches: 2. Looked up from germline, CDR1 is SQVTM and CDR2 is ANQGSEA. The CDR3 DNA sequence: TGCAGCGTTGAGCAGGGGGGAAAACTGTTTTTT. Translating gives CSVEQGGKLFF.

The rearrangement links TRBV19 to TRBJ2-5; D is possibly TRBD1 (6 bases). The CDR3 extends over 14 amino acids. Germline values: CDR1 LNHDA, CDR2 SQIVND (reference sequence). The V end was cut by 8 bases, the J end by 4 bases, with 17 bases between. The CDR3 loop is CASSSGRGSETQYF. CDR3 bases: TGTGCCAGTTCCAGCGGCAGGGGTTCAGAGACCCAGTACTTC.

In this sample, this clone turned up a few times. The J gene is TRBJ1-3, the V gene TRBV7-9, with D perhaps matching TRBD1 (5 bases). CDR3 length: 16 residues. V shed 5 bases and J shed 0 bases, with 14 bases lying between them. Germline values: CDR1 SEHNR, CDR2 FQNEAQ (reference sequence). This CDR3 is CASSPDRKFSGNTIYF. The CDR3 DNA reads TGTGCCAGCAGCCCCGACAGAAAATTCTCTGGAAACACCATATATTTT.

The chain uses TRBV24-1 and TRBJ1-2; D is uncertain. This CDR3 contains 12 residues. V was trimmed by 3 bases and J by 5 bases, leaving 6 bases between them. CDR1 is KGHDR and CDR2 is SFDVKD in the germline V gene. The CDR3: CATSDTGYGYTF. CDR3 nucleotide sequence: TGTGCCACCAGTGATACGGGTTATGGCTACACCTTC.

This clone was picked up a small number of times. The genes are TRBV14 and TRBJ1-1; D not resolved. Germline values: CDR1 SGHDN, CDR2 FVKESK. The CDR3 contains 14 residues. Trimming took off 0 bases at V and 7 bases at J, with 12 bases between the two ends. The CDR3 protein is CASSQDGREGEAFF. For the CDR3, the DNA is TGTGCCAGCAGCCAAGATGGGAGGGAGGGTGAAGCTTTCTTT.

This chain joins TRBV18 and TRBJ1-6; no clear D. CDR3 length: 14 residues. Germline V gives CDR1 KGHSH, CDR2 LQKENI. V was pared by 3 bases and J by 9 bases, with 12 bases between. CDR3 loop: CASSPDSASSPLHF. The CDR3 nucleotides are TGTGCCAGCTCACCGGACTCCGCCAGTTCACCCCTCCACTTT. The full variable domain, in which reference TRBV18 and TRBJ1-6 provide the parts outside the CDR3, is NAGVMQNPRHLVRRRGQEARLRCSPMKGHSHVYWYRQLPEEGLKFMVYLQKENIIDESGMPKERFSAEFPKEGPSILRIQQVVRGDSAAYFCASSPDSASSPLHFGNGTRLTVT.

The CDR3 spells CASNSGGADEQFF. The CDR3 DNA sequence: TGCGCCAGCAACTCGGGGGGTGCGGATGAGCAGTTCTTC. The J gene is TRBJ2-1, the V gene TRBV5-1; 7 nucleotides agree with TRBD2. Germline V gives CDR1 SGHRS, CDR2 YFSETQ. The CDR3 has 13 amino acids. Trimming cost V 6 bases and J 8 bases; bases outside gene matches: 8.

The count of this clone is one. The chain links TRBV25-1 to TRBJ2-3; a possible D gene is TRBD2 (5 bases). This CDR3 has 16 amino acids. With 1 base removed from V and 2 bases from J, the gap between germline ends came to 13 bases. In germline, CDR1 is MGHDK, CDR2 SYGVNS. The CDR3 DNA follows: TGTGCCAGCAGTGAATGGGAGACGACTTCCACAGATACGCAGTATTTT. Translating gives CASSEWETTSTDTQYF.

The chain couples TRBV11-2 to TRBJ1-1; D perhaps matches TRBD1 (5 bases). Germline CDR1 reads SGHAT; CDR2 reads FQNNGV. Trimming removed 4 bases from V and 1 base from J, with 10 bases in between. The CDR3 extends over 14 amino acids. The CDR3 nucleotides are TGTGCCAGCAGCTCTAGAGACAGGAACACTGAAGCTTTCTTT. Translation gives CASSSRDRNTEAFF.

The genes are TRBV5-4 and TRBJ2-1; D remains unclear. With 0 bases removed from V and 5 bases from J, the gap between germline ends came to 9 bases. The germline gives CDR1 SGHNT, CDR2 YYREEE (reference sequence). The CDR3 contains 14 residues. CDR3 nucleotides: TGTGCCAGCAGCTTGGTTTCTAGTCACAATGAGCAGTTCTTC. It codes for CASSLVSSHNEQFF.